The following is a T cell receptor beta chain sequence with its context. The antigen is undetermined. This specimen belongs to a study of cytomegalovirus exposure and HLA in healthy donors. Whole-study findings and limits: One cluster of highly shared sequence variants probably arose as a sequencing artifact. Generally TCR sequences proved uncommon, though certain public TCRs appeared in numerous donors. A later examination showed that TCR association rates differed by HLA locus, with DRB1 most and HLA-C fewest. Among TCR beta chains, those listed as cytomegalovirus-associated numbered fewer than 200.

Germline-derived CDR1 and CDR2 are SGHDN and FVKESK. This CDR3 spans 14 amino acids. V dropped 4 bases and J dropped 8; count of bases not matched to a gene: 9. This PCR relied on a set of 60 Vbeta primers and 13 Jbeta primers. Assay: immunoSEQ multiplex PCR; the TCRdb copy retains only in-frame clones and omits some. The sample holds some 76,000 clones. The rearrangement uses TRBV14 and TRBJ1-2; 8 positions agree with TRBD1. Sequencing was done on a sample of PBMCs. This receptor was obtained from a boy younger than 18 in good health and CMV-seronegative. The CDR3 nucleotides are TGTGCCAGCAGCCGAGAGACAGGGGCGGGGGGCTACACCTTC. This translates into CASSRETGAGGYTF.